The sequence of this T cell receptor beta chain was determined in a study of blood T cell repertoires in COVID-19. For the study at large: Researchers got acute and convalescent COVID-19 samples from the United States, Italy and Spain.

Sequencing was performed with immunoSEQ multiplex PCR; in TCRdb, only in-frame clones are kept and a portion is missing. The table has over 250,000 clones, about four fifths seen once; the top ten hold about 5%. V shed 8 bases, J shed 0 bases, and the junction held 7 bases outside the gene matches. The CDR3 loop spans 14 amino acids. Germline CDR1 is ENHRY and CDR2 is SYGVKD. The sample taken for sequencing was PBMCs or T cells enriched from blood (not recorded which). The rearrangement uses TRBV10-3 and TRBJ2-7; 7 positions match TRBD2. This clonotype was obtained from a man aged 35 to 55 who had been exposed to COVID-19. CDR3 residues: CAIGGDASSYEQYF. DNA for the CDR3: TGTGCCATCGGGGGGGACGCGAGCTCCTACGAGCAGTACTTC.